These T cell receptor beta chains were read from a single sample in a study of blood T cell repertoires in COVID-19. Generated by immunoSEQ multiplex PCR, the TCRdb table keeps only in-frame clones and is missing some. The sample records around 78,000 clones, about nine tenths being singletons. The sample taken for sequencing was peripheral blood. The receptor set was obtained from a man between 70 and 80 years old with active or convalescent COVID-19. Both conserved end residues are part of each CDR3. D genes are given only for firm matches. Expanded clones are given a class, and other clones once, few, many or no size at all.

v_gene	d_gene	j_gene	abundance	CDR3nt	CDR3aa
TRBV28	.	TRBJ1-5	.	TGTGCCAGCAGTTTTGGGGGGGCTGGCAATCAGCCCCAGCATTTT	CASSFGGAGNQPQHF
TRBV7-3	TRBD1	TRBJ2-5	.	TGTGCCAGCAGCTTAGCAGGGGGAAAAGAGACCCAGTACTTC	CASSLAGGKETQYF
TRBV5-1	.	TRBJ2-3	.	TGCGCCAGCAGCTTGGGCGGACAAAGCACAGATACGCAGTATTTT	CASSLGGQSTDTQYF
TRBV7-2	.	TRBJ1-5	once	TGTGCCAGCAGCCTCGACAGGCTTAGCAATCAGCCCCAGCATTTT	CASSLDRLSNQPQHF
TRBV7-3	.	TRBJ1-1	.	TGTGCCAGCAGGTCACGAGGCGGAAACACTGAAGCTTTCTTT	CASRSRGGNTEAFF
TRBV5-1	TRBD2	TRBJ2-2	.	TGCGCCAGCAGCCCCCCCAGCGGGGGGGACGGGGAGCTGTTTTTT	CASSPPSGGDGELFF
TRBV6-4	TRBD1	TRBJ1-6	.	TGTGCCAGCAGTGACTCCCGGACAGGACCGGGATCACCCCTCCACTTT	CASSDSRTGPGSPLHF
TRBV7-9	.	TRBJ2-5	few	TGTGCCAGCAGCTTATTCGGGGAGACCCAGTACTTC	CASSLFGETQYF
TRBV29-1	TRBD2	TRBJ2-5	.	TGCAGCGTCCCCGGGACTAGCGCTGAAGAGACCCAGTACTTC	CSVPGTSAEETQYF
TRBV10-2	TRBD2	TRBJ2-7	.	TGCGCCAGCAGTGGGGCTAGCGGGAGGGCGTCGGACGAGCAGTACTTC	CASSGASGRASDEQYF
TRBV19	.	TRBJ1-2	once	TGTGCCAGTAGGTCAAGGGAGGGAAAAACTGGCTACACCTTC	CASRSREGKTGYTF
TRBV30	TRBD2	TRBJ2-1	few	TGTGCCTCCAACTCCCGGGAGGGAGTCAATGAGCAGTTCTTC	CASNSREGVNEQFF
TRBV5-4	.	TRBJ1-2	.	TGTGCCAGCAGCTTGGGACAGAAAGACTATGGCTACACCTTC	CASSLGQKDYGYTF
TRBV30	TRBD1	TRBJ1-2	.	TGTGCCTGGAGGCCCCCTCGGGACAGAGGCTTGTATGGCTACACCTTC	CAWRPPRDRGLYGYTF
TRBV5-1	TRBD2	TRBJ2-1	.	TGCGCCAGCAGCCTCCTAGCGGGACTTCAGTACAATGAGCAGTTCTTC	CASSLLAGLQYNEQFF
TRBV5-6	.	TRBJ2-6	.	TGTGCCAGCAGCTTGCTTTCCGGGGCCAACGTCCTGACTTTC	CASSLLSGANVLTF
TRBV7-2	.	TRBJ1-1	.	TGTGCCAGCAGCTTACCCAGGGGAACTGAAGCTTTCTTT	CASSLPRGTEAFF
TRBV27	.	TRBJ2-3	few	TGTGCCAGCAGTTTGCGTCTAGCGTTAGCAGATACGCAGTATTTT	CASSLRLALADTQYF
TRBV5-5	TRBD2	TRBJ2-3	.	TGTGCCAGCAGCCCGGGACTAGCGGGAACCCGGGTGTATACGCAGTATTTT	CASSPGLAGTRVYTQYF
TRBV5-8	TRBD2	TRBJ2-7	.	TGTGCCAGCAGCTTGACGGACAGTTCAGCGGGAGCGCCCTACGAGCAGTACTTC	CASSLTDSSAGAPYEQYF
TRBV3-1/TRBV3-2	.	TRBJ2-1	.	TGTGCCAGCAGCCAAGATCCAGTGCTTTCTGATGAGCAGTTCTTC	CASSQDPVLSDEQFF
TRBV19	.	TRBJ2-3	.	TGTGCCAGTTCCCAGTGGACAGATACGCAGTATTTT	CASSQWTDTQYF
TRBV23-1	.	TRBJ1-1	.	TGCGCCAGCAGTCAAATCGTGACAGGTCGAGGCACTGAAGCTTTCTTT	CASSQIVTGRGTEAFF
TRBV9	.	TRBJ1-2	.	TGTGCCAGCAGCGTAGCTAAGCCGGGGGTAGGAGGCTACACCTTC	CASSVAKPGVGGYTF
TRBV18	.	TRBJ2-2	.	TGTGCCAGCTCACCACTAGACACGAACACCGGGGAGCTGTTTTTT	CASSPLDTNTGELFF
TRBV7-8	.	TRBJ2-3	.	TGTGCCAGCAGCTCTAGGATGGCGGTTCGGGATACGCAGTATTTT	CASSSRMAVRDTQYF
TRBV15	TRBD2	TRBJ2-1	.	TGTGCCACCAGCAGAGTATTTGGGACTAGCCCGAGCGGGCAGTTCTTC	CATSRVFGTSPSGQFF
TRBV19	TRBD2	TRBJ2-2	.	TGTGCCAGTACCGCCCGCGGGAGGAACACCGGGGAGCTGTTTTTT	CASTARGRNTGELFF
TRBV19	.	TRBJ1-1	.	TGTGCCAGTAGTATAAACAGGGTGTGGACTGAAGCTTTCTTT	CASSINRVWTEAFF
TRBV3-1/TRBV3-2	TRBD2	TRBJ2-7	.	TGTGCCAGCAGCCAAGTCGGGAGGTCCCACGAGCAGTACTTC	CASSQVGRSHEQYF
TRBV3-1/TRBV3-2	TRBD1	TRBJ2-5	.	TGTGCCAGCAGCCAAAGGGACAGAAGTGAGGAGACCCAGTACTTC	CASSQRDRSEETQYF
TRBV19	.	TRBJ1-5	.	TGTGCCAGTAGTATAGATCGGACAAGAGCCGCGATAAATCAGCCCCAGCATTTT	CASSIDRTRAAINQPQHF
TRBV7-8	TRBD1	TRBJ1-2	.	TGTGCCAGCAGCTTAGTGGGACAGACTAACTATGGCTACACCTTC	CASSLVGQTNYGYTF
TRBV19	TRBD1	TRBJ2-7	.	TGTGCCAGTAGTACCTCGGGACAGGACTCCTACGAGCAGTACTTC	CASSTSGQDSYEQYF
TRBV30	.	TRBJ1-3	few	TGTGCCTGGAGTGTTACAGGAGGAAACACCATATATTTT	CAWSVTGGNTIYF
TRBV5-6	TRBD2	TRBJ2-1	.	TGTGCCAGCAGGCCACTAGCGGGGAATGAGCAGTTCTTC	CASRPLAGNEQFF
TRBV24-1	.	TRBJ1-2	.	TGTGCCACCAGTGATGAGAAAGCCTATGGCTACACCTTC	CATSDEKAYGYTF
TRBV29-1	.	TRBJ2-7	.	TGCAGCGTTGAAGATGGAGGGTTTGAGCAGTACTTC	CSVEDGGFEQYF
TRBV5-1	.	TRBJ2-7	.	TGCGCCAGCAGCTTGTTGGCTGCGGTATTGGGCTCCTACGAGCAGTACTTC	CASSLLAAVLGSYEQYF
TRBV14	.	TRBJ2-2	.	TGTGCCAGCAGCCTACGAGGTGCAGGGGGGTCTCCCGGGGAGCTGTTTTTT	CASSLRGAGGSPGELFF
TRBV6-2/TRBV6-3	.	TRBJ1-2	.	TGTGCCAGCAGTTATGTCGAGGCCACCCGCAGATATGGCTACACCTTC	CASSYVEATRRYGYTF
TRBV6-6	.	TRBJ1-5	.	TGTGCCAGCAGTTACCCAAACAATCAGCCCCAGCATTTT	CASSYPNNQPQHF
TRBV6-5	TRBD2	TRBJ2-7	.	TGTGCCAGCAGAGCCGCGCGGGGGGCATACGAGCAGTACTTC	CASRAARGAYEQYF
TRBV5-4	TRBD2	TRBJ2-7	.	TGTGCCAGCAGCCAGGCGGGAGGCTTCTACGAGCAGTACTTC	CASSQAGGFYEQYF
TRBV6-6	.	TRBJ1-1	.	TGTGCCAGCAGTTCCAGGACACGGAACACTGAAGCTTTCTTT	CASSSRTRNTEAFF
TRBV4-1	TRBD1	TRBJ1-2	.	TGCGCCAGCAGCGCGGGACAGGGGAACATCCTCTATGGCTACACCTTC	CASSAGQGNILYGYTF
TRBV9	.	TRBJ2-3	.	TGTGCCAGCAGCGCCCTCGAGGCAGATACGCAGTATTTT	CASSALEADTQYF
TRBV4-1	TRBD1	TRBJ2-6	.	TGCGCCAGCAGCCAAGATCGGGGACAGGGGGCTTTTGGGGCCAACGTCCTGACTTTC	CASSQDRGQGAFGANVLTF
TRBV6-5	TRBD1	TRBJ2-7	few	TGTGCCAGCAGTTGGGAAACAGGGGTACCAGGGGAGCAGTACTTC	CASSWETGVPGEQYF
TRBV2	.	TRBJ1-5	.	TGTGCCAGCCGAAGACAGCTTTATAGCAATCAGCCCCAGCATTTT	CASRRQLYSNQPQHF
TRBV4-2	.	TRBJ2-1	once	TGTGCCAGCAGCAAAGGGCCCGGGGGCAATGAGCAGTTCTTC	CASSKGPGGNEQFF
TRBV7-9	.	TRBJ1-2	.	TGTGCCAGCAGCTTAGGACAGTCCGCATCCTATGGCTACACCTTC	CASSLGQSASYGYTF
TRBV14	.	TRBJ1-2	.	TGTGCCAGCAGCCAAGATAAACAGGCCTATGGCTACACCTTC	CASSQDKQAYGYTF
TRBV2	.	TRBJ2-3	.	TGTGCCAGCAAAATACTCCAGGGGACAGATACGCAGTATTTT	CASKILQGTDTQYF
TRBV21-1	.	TRBJ1-2	.	TGTATCCTCAGTAAGGAGAACTATGGCTACACCTTC	CILSKENYGYTF
TRBV29-1	.	TRBJ2-5	.	TGCAGCGTTGAAGAAGGCGCGGGCCCCCAAGAGACCCAGTACTTC	CSVEEGAGPQETQYF
TRBV6-5	TRBD1	TRBJ1-1	.	TGTGCCAGCAGTTCCCGGACAGGGCGGTACACTGAAGCTTTCTTT	CASSSRTGRYTEAFF
TRBV12-3/TRBV12-4	.	TRBJ2-7	medium-sized	TGTGCCAGCAGCCCTACAGTCTACGAGCAGTACTTC	CASSPTVYEQYF
TRBV7-2	.	TRBJ1-2	.	TGTGCCAGCAGCTTAGCTGGAACGAGAGAGGGCGGCTACACCTTC	CASSLAGTREGGYTF